A single sample is the source of the 14 T cell receptor beta chains below, sequenced in a study of T cells in localized non-small cell lung cancer. Measured with immunoSEQ multiplex PCR; TCRdb has only the in-frame clones, and not every one. The data show some 2,600 clones, with around 26% seen just once and roughly 12% held by the top ten. The sample here was lung tumor tissue, taken before any cancer treatment. The receptors stem from a man aged 18 to 49 with stage I lung adenocarcinoma.

This clone is large within its sample. The same CDR3 is also encoded by other DNA sequences in this sample. V is TRBV28 and J is TRBJ1-5, with no clear D. Germline assignment: CDR1 MDHEN and CDR2 SYDVKM. The CDR3 extends over 13 amino acids. V dropped 5 bases and J dropped 0 bases, with 5 bases sitting between them. The CDR3 bases are TGTGCCAGCAGTCCTGATAGCAATCAGCCCCAGCATTTT. This sequence encodes CASSPDSNQPQHF.

This clone rates as medium-sized (0.01 to 0.1%). The chain carries TRBV11-3 and TRBJ2-2, with a possible D match to TRBD1 (5 bases). The V end lost 7 bases, the J end lost 1 base, and 10 bases lay between the germline ends. The CDR3 runs 14 residues. CDR1 is SGHNT, CDR2 YENEEA, per germline. The DNA of the CDR3 is TGTGCCAGCATCCAGGGCCAGAACACCGGGGAGCTGTTTTTT. Translating it yields CASIQGQNTGELFF.

CDR3 nucleotides: TGCGCCAGCAGCCGATTCACAGGGGCTAGTAGGAATGAGCAGTTCTTC. This gives the protein CASSRFTGASRNEQFF. The chain employs TRBV5-1 and TRBJ2-1; TRBD1 matches 7 bases. The CDR3 totals 16 residues. CDR1 is SGHRS, CDR2 YFSETQ, per germline. After removal of 4 bases from V and 7 bases from J, the junction contained 14 bases not matched to a gene. Full variable domain (remainder filled in from reference TRBV5-1 and TRBJ2-1): KAGVTQTPRYLIKTRGQQVTLSCSPISGHRSVSWYQQTPGQGLQFLFEYFSETQRNKGNFPGRFSGRQFSNSRSEMNVSTLELGDSALYLCASSRFTGASRNEQFFGPGTRLTVL.

The V call is TRBV1, the J call TRBJ1-1; the D call of TRBD1 is as the table states it, not checked on the DNA. TRBV1 is a listed pseudogene. The CDR3 contains 15 residues. The CDR3: CASSQDGNRNTEAFF. CDR3 DNA: TGCGCCAGCAGCCAAGATGGTAACAGGAACACTGAAGCTTTCTTT.

This clone was seen more than once but under ten times. The chain carries TRBV9 and TRBJ1-6; D gene unclear. Trimming cost V 4 bases and J 5 bases, with 10 bases left between them. This CDR3 comprises 14 residues. Per the germline V gene, CDR1 is SGDLS and CDR2 is YYNGEE. DNA for the CDR3: TGTGCCAGCAGCTTAGGGCAGAATAATTCACCCCTCCACTTT. Translating gives CASSLGQNNSPLHF.

The chain is built from TRBV6-8 and TRBJ2-5; 15 bases fit TRBD2. V was pared by 5 bases and J by 4 bases, with 2 bases of the junction left unmatched. CDR3 size: 15 residues. The germline CDR1 and CDR2 sequences are MNHGY and SAAAGT. In DNA, the CDR3 is TGTGCCAGCAGTGGACTAGCGGGGGGGCCAGAGACCCAGTACTTC. It encodes CASSGLAGGPETQYF.

This clone occurred a few times. The chain joins TRBV11-3 to TRBJ1-6; D gene uncertain. The CDR3 has 14 amino acids. V was shortened by 0 bases and J by 9 bases, with 9 bases between the two germline ends. Germline values: CDR1 SGHNT, CDR2 YENEEA. The CDR3 coding sequence is TGTGCCAGCAGCTTAGAGGATGGGGTTTCACCCCTCCACTTT. It translates to CASSLEDGVSPLHF.

The rearrangement uses TRBV19 and TRBJ1-1; tentatively, D is TRBD1 (6 bases). CDR3 size: 14 residues. From germline, CDR1 is LNHDA and CDR2 SQIVND (reference sequence). Trimming removed 9 bases at V and 4 bases at J, with 18 bases between. The CDR3 reads CASRNTGLATEAFF. CDR3 bases: TGTGCCAGCCGAAATACAGGGCTGGCCACTGAAGCTTTCTTT.

This chain joins TRBV11-3 and TRBJ1-4, with 11 positions matching TRBD1. Trimming took 4 bases from V and 4 from J; bases not matched to a gene: 2. This CDR3 has 15 amino acids. In germline, CDR1 is SGHNT, CDR2 YENEEA. This CDR3 reads CASSSDRGHNEKLFF. The CDR3 region has the DNA TGTGCCAGCAGCTCGGACAGGGGGCATAATGAAAAACTGTTTTTT.

This clone was counted between two and nine times. This chain joins TRBV11-3 and TRBJ1-2, with a possible D match to TRBD1 (5 bases). The V and J ends lost 3 bases and 0 bases respectively, with 14 bases between them. Germline V gene data show CDR1 as SGHNT and CDR2 as YENEEA. CDR3 length: 16 amino acids. Here the CDR3 reads CASSFSGTVANYGYTF. The CDR3 DNA is TGTGCCAGCAGCTTTTCTGGGACTGTGGCTAACTATGGCTACACCTTC.

This clone appeared a few times. The CDR3 loop reads CASSRFEEEKLFF. As DNA, the CDR3 is TGTGCCAGCTCTAGGTTCGAGGAGGAAAAACTGTTTTTT. The genes are TRBV18 and TRBJ1-4; D is unclear. V lost 6 bases and J lost 8, with 13 bases in between. The CDR3 is made up of 13 amino acids. Germline CDR1 reads KGHSH; CDR2 reads LQKENI.

This clone turned up a few times. This chain joins TRBV9 and TRBJ1-5; 10 bases map to TRBD1. Per germline, CDR1 SGDLS and CDR2 YYNGEE. Unmatched junction bases numbered 5, after V lost 4 bases and J lost 7 bases. The CDR3 is 14 amino acids. CDR3 sequence: CASSLTGGGQPQHF. The CDR3 DNA reads TGTGCCAGCAGCTTGACAGGGGGCGGGCAGCCCCAGCATTTT.

J is TRBJ1-1 and V is TRBV29-1, with a tentative D call TRBD1 (6 bases). V dropped 7 bases and J dropped 4 bases, with 16 bases sitting between them. Germline CDR1 SQVTM, CDR2 ANQGSEA. This CDR3 is built from 13 residues. The CDR3 spells CSGGRQEGTEAFF. Here the CDR3 DNA reads TGCAGCGGAGGAAGACAGGAAGGCACTGAAGCTTTCTTT.

This clone was picked up many times. The chain couples TRBV7-8 to TRBJ1-5; D is unresolved. This CDR3 comprises 13 residues. V was shortened by 5 bases and J by 3 bases, with 8 bases between the two germline ends. Germline V gives CDR1 SGHVS, CDR2 FQNEAQ. CDR3 sequence (DNA): TGTGCCAGCAGCCCCCGCCCCAATCAGCCCCAGCATTTT. This translates into CASSPRPNQPQHF.